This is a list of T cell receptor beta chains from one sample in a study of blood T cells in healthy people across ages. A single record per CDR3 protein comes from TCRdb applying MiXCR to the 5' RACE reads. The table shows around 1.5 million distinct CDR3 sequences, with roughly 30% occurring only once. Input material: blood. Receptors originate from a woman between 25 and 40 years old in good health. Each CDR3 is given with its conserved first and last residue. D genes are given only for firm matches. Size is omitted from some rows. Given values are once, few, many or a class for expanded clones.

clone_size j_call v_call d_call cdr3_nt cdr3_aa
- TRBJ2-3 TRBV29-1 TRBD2 TGCAGCGTTGAATTTCTTGCTAGCGGGAGAGGGATGGATACGCAGTATTTT CSVEFLASGRGMDTQYF
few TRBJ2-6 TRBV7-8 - TGTGCCAGCAGCCGAGACAGGGAGGGGAGCTCTGGGGCCAACGTCCTGACTTTC CASSRDREGSSGANVLTF
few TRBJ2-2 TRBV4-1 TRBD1 TGCGCCAGCAGCCGAGCAGTTGGACAGGGGACGAACACCGGGGAGCTGTTTTTT CASSRAVGQGTNTGELFF
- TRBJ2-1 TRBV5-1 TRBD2 TGCGCCAGCAGCTTGGATGCGGGGGGCCAGGATGAGCAGTTCTTC CASSLDAGGQDEQFF
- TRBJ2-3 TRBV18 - TGTGCCAGCTCACCGAGACAGAACCTATTCACAGATACGCAGTATTTT CASSPRQNLFTDTQYF
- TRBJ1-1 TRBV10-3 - TGTGCCATCAGTGATGACACTGAAGCTTTCTTT CAISDDTEAFF
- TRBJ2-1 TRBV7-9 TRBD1 TGTGCCAGCAGTCGATATGACAGGGGAGTTGAGCAGTTCTTC CASSRYDRGVEQFF
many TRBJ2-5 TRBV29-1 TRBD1 TGCAGCGCCTCCGGGACAGGGCACCAAGAGACCCAGTACTTC CSASGTGHQETQYF
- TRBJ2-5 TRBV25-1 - TGTGCCAGCAGTGAACCGGCTAGCGCATTTCAGTACTTC CASSEPASAFQYF
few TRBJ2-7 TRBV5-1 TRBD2 TGCGCCAGCAGCCCCGCGGGAGGGGATTCCTACGAGCAGTACTTC CASSPAGGDSYEQYF
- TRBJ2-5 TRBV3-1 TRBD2 TGTGCCAGCAGCCAGGGCCAGCGGCTAGCGGGACAAGAGACCCAGTACTTC CASSQGQRLAGQETQYF
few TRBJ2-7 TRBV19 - TGTGCCAGTAGGATCCAGCCGGGGGAAGAGCAGTACTTC CASRIQPGEEQYF
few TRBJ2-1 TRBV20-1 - TGCAGTGCCAACCAGCGGGCCGAACGGGAGCAGTTCTTC CSANQRAEREQFF
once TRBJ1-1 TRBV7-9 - TGTGCCAGCAGCTTATCGAACGGCGGGGACACTGAAGCTTTCTTT CASSLSNGGDTEAFF
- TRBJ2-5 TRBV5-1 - TGCGCCAGCAGCCCTACGGGAACAGGCTCGGAAGAGACCCAGTACTTC CASSPTGTGSEETQYF
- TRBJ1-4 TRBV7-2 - TGTGCCAACAGCTTAGGAGCCGGAACTAATGAAAAACTGTTTTTT CANSLGAGTNEKLFF
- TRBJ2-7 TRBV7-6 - TGTGCCAGCAGCTTATACCAGCGGCCCCCCTACGAGCAGTACTTC CASSLYQRPPYEQYF
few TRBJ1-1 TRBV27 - TGTGCCAGCAGTTTATCCGCGATGGGCACTGAAGCTTTCTTT CASSLSAMGTEAFF
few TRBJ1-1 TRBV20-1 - TGCGCGAAGTACAGGGATAACACTGAAGCTTTCTTT CAKYRDNTEAFF
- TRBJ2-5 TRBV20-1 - TGCAGTGCTAGTGCCGACGGAGTCGTCCTAGAGACCCAGTACTTC CSASADGVVLETQYF
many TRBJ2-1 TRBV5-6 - TGTGCCAGCATTTTAGGGACCTCCTACAATGAGCAGTTCTTC CASILGTSYNEQFF
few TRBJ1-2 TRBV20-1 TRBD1 TGCAGTGCTAGAGATCAAGGACAGGGTTACTATGGCTACACCTTC CSARDQGQGYYGYTF
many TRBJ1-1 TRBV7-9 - TGTGCCAGCAGCAAATGGCTCGGGACGGTGAACACTGAAGCTTTCTTT CASSKWLGTVNTEAFF
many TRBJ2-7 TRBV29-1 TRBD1 TGCAGCGCCCTGGACAGGGGGCGGTACGAGCAGTACTTC CSALDRGRYEQYF
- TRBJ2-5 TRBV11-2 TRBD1 TGTGCCAGCAGCTACCGGGACAGAGAAAGATCGTACCAAGAGACCCAGTACTTC CASSYRDRERSYQETQYF
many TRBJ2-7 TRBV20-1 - TGCAGTGCTAGCCGGAGGGCGGTAGGCTCCTACGAGCAGTACTTC CSASRRAVGSYEQYF
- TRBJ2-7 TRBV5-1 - TGCGCCAGCAGCTTGGACATAGACGAGCAGTACTTC CASSLDIDEQYF
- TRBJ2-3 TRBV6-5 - TGTGCCAGCAGCTCGGACGGGGGGCCCACAGATACGCAGTATTTT CASSSDGGPTDTQYF
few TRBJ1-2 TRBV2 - TGTGCCAGCAGCGACCAGCCTAACTATGGCTACACCTTC CASSDQPNYGYTF
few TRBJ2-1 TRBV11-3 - TGTGCCAGCAGCTTCGACGGAAACAATGAGCAGTTCTTC CASSFDGNNEQFF
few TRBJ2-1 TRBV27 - TGTGCCAGCTCCCGAAGGGCGTGGGGGTCCCACTACAATGAGCAGTTCTTC CASSRRAWGSHYNEQFF
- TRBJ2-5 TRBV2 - TGTGCCAGCAGTGCCCACCAGGGACAAGAGACCCAGTACTTC CASSAHQGQETQYF
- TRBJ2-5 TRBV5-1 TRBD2 TGCGCCACCCAACAAGCGGGAGGATACAAAGAGACCCAGTACTTC CATQQAGGYKETQYF
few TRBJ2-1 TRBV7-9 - TGTGCCAGCAGCATCACAGGGTGGAATGAGCAGTTCTTC CASSITGWNEQFF
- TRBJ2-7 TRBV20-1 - TGCAGTACCTATAAGCGGAACCGCTACAAGCAGTACTTC CSTYKRNRYKQYF
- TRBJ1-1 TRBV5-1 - TGCGCCAGTCGTTCGACGGAGATCACTGAAGCTTTCTTT CASRSTEITEAFF
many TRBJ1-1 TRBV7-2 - TGTGCCAGCAGCCAGAGGACACTCGGGAACACTGAAGCTTTCTTT CASSQRTLGNTEAFF
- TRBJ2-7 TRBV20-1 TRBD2 TGCAGTGCTAGAGGCGGACTAGCGGGGGGCGAGCAGTACTTC CSARGGLAGGEQYF
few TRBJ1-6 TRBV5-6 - TGTGCCAGCAGCTCCTACAGGCACTATAATTCACCCCTCCACTTT CASSSYRHYNSPLHF